This T cell receptor beta chain stems from a study of blood T cell repertoires in COVID-19 (dated by TCRdb to 2018 to 2020). Describing the broader study: Samples covering the acute and convalescent phases of COVID-19 were provided by collaborators in the United States, Italy and Spain. The prospective study material was composed of cDNA or gDNA derived from T cells, B-cell-depleted T cells, or PBMCs. The dataset comprised deeply sampled blood TCRbeta repertoires from subjects exposed to, actively infected with, or recovered from COVID-19. A freely available public database, intended as a resource for researchers studying the immune response to SARS-CoV-2, is where the repertoires were released. Samples were obtained from the ongoing ImmuneRACE study (first 160 participants) and from approximately 1,200 subjects provided by 6 global collaborators. The sample metadata nearly always contained a de-identified subject ID, COVID-19 status, age in years and sex. Where HLA class I and class II types were available, the types were taken from metadata supplied by the sample provider, not from assay-based typing.

The collaborating institutions used their own protocols to collect whole blood in K2EDTA tubes. Collaborator samples were shipped for TCRbeta analysis as frozen whole blood, isolated PBMCs, or DNA extracted from either sample type. Its CDR3 holds 14 amino acids, cysteine through phenylalanine. CDR3 DNA only is kept here, 42 bases in frame from base 1. V was cut back by 1 base and J by 4 bases, leaving a gap of 10 bases between them. Reading the germline V gene gives CDR1 KGHSH and CDR2 LQKENI. Broader findings and caveats from the paper: The quantity of clinical and demographic metadata differed by source and by participant and was supplied without curation.

As for this clone: The antigen it binds to is not known. No base qualities exist here, and no much larger clone lies one base off it.

TCRbeta CDR3 regions were amplified from genomic DNA by means of the immunoSEQ Assay, a bias-controlled multiplex PCR. On the study's bioinformatics: Within the assay, amplification of reference gene primers was used to estimate how many nucleated cells each sample contained. To quantify the absolute abundance of each unique TCRbeta CDR3 rearrangement, sequence reads were collapsed and filtered. For each sample, productive Simpson clonality was calculated as the square root of Simpson's diversity index over productive rearrangements. The table was pulled from immuneACCESS by TCRdb, which kept in-frame rearrangements only. Such tables lose some clones; where checked, under half of the loss comes from unresolved V genes, and the rest has no known cause. V and J calls and clone size come straight from that table; D and trimming were deduced from the DNA. Counted in this sample were about 140,000 clones; approximately 90% of them appeared once. The ten largest make up approximately 3% of the sample.

This clonotype was sampled from a woman aged 55-70 years with active COVID-19. The V and J segments used are TRBV18 and TRBJ2-5, with TRBD1 as a weak D call on 5 bases. The sequenced sample was peripheral blood. The nucleotide sequence reads TGTGCCAGCTCACCACAGGGGTACGGAGAGACCCAGTACTTC. Its translation reads: CASSPQGYGETQYF.